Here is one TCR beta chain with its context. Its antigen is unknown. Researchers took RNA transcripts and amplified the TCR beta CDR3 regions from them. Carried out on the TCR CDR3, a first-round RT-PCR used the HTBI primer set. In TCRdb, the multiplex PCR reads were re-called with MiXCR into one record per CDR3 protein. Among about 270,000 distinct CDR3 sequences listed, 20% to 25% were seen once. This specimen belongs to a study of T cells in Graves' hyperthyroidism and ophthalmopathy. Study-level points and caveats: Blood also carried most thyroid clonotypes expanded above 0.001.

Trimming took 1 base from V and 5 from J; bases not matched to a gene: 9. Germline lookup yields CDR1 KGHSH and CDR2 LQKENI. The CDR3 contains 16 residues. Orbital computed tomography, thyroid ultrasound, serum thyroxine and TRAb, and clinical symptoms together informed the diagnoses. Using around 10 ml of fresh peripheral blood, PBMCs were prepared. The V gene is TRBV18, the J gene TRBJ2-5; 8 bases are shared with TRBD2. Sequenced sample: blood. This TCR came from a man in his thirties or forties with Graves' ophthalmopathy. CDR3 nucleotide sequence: TGTGCCAGCTCACCACGAAATAGCGGGGTCTCGGAGACCCAGTACTTC. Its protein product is CASSPRNSGVSETQYF.